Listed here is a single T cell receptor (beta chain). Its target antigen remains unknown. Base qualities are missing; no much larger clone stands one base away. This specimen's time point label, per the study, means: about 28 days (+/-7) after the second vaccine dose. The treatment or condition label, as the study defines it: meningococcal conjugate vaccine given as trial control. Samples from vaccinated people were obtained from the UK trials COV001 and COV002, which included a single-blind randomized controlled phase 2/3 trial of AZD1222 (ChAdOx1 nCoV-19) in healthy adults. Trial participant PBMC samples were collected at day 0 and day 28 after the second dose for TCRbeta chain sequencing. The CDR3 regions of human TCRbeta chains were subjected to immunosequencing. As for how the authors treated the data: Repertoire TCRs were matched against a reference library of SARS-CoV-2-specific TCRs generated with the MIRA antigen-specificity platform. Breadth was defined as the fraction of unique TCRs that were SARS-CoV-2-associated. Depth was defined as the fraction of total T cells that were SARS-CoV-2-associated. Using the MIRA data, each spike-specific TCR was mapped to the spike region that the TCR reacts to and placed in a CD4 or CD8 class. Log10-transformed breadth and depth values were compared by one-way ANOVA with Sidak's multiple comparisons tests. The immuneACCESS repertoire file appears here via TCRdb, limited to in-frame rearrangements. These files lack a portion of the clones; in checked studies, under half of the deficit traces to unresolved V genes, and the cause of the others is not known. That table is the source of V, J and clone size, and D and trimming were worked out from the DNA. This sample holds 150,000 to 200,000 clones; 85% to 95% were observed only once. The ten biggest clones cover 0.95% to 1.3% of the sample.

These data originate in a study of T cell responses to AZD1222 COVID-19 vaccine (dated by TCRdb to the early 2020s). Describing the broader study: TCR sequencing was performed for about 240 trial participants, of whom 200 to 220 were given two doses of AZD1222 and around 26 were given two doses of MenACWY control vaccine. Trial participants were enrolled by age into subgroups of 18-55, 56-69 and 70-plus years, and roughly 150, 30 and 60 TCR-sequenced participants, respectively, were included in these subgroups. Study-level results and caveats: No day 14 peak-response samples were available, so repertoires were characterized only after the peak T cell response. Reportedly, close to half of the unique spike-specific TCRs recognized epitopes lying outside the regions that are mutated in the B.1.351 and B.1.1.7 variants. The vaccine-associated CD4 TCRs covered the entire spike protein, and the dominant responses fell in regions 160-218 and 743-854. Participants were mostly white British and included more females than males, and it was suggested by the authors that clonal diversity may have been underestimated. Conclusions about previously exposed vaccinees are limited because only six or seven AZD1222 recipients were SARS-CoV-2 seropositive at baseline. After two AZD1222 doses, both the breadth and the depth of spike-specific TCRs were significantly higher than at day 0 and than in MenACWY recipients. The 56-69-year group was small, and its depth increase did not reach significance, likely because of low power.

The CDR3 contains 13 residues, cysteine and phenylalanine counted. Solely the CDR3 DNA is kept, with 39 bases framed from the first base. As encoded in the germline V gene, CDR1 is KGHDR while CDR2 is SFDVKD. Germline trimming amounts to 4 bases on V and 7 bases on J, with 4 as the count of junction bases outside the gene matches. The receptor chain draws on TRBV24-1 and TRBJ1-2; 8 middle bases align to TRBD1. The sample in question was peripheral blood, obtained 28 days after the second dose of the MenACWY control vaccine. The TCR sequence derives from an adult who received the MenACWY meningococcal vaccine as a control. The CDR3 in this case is CATSEFDRGGYTF. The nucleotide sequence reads TGTGCCACCAGTGAATTCGACAGGGGTGGCTACACCTTC.